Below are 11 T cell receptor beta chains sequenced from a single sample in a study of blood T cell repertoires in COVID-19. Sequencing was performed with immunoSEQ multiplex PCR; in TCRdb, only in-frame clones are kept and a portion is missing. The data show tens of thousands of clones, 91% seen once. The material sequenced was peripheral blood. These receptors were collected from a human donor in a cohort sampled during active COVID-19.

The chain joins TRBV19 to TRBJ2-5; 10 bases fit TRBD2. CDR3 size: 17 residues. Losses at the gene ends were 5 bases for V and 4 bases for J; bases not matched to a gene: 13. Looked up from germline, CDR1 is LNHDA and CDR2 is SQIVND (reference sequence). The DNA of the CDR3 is TGTGCCAGTAGTCTCCAACGACTAGCGGGTCCGGCAGAGACCCAGTACTTC. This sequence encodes CASSLQRLAGPAETQYF.

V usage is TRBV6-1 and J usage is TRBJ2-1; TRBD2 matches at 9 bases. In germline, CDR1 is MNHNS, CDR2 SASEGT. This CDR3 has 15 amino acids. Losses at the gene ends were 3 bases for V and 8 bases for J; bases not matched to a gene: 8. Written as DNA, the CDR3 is TGTGCCAGCAGTGACGCGGGAGGGCCGGTCGATGAGCAGTTCTTC. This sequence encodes CASSDAGGPVDEQFF.

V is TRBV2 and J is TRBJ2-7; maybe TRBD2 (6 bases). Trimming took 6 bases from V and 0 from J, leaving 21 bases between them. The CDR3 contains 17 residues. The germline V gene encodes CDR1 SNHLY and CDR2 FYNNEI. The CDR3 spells CASRETRGKGSSYEQYF. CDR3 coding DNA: TGTGCCAGCAGGGAAACGCGGGGAAAGGGGAGCTCCTACGAGCAGTACTTC.

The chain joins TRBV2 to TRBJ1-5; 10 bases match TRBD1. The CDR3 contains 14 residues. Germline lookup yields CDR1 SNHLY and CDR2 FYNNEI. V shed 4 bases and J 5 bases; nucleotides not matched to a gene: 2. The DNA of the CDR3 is TGTGCCAGCAGTGGGACAGGGGGGGATCAGCCCCAGCATTTT. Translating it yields CASSGTGGDQPQHF.

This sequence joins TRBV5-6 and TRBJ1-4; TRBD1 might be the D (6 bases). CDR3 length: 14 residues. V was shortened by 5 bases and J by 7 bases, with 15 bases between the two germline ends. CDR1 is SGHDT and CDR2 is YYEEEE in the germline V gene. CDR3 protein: CASSLPQGTEKLFF. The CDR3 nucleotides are TGTGCCAGCAGTTTACCTCAGGGGACTGAAAAACTGTTTTTT. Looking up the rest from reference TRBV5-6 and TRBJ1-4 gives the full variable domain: DAGVTQSPTHLIKTRGQQVTLRCSPKSGHDTVSWYQQALGQGPQFIFQYYEEEERQRGNFPDRFSGHQFPNYSSELNVNALLLGDSALYLCASSLPQGTEKLFFGSGTQLSVL.

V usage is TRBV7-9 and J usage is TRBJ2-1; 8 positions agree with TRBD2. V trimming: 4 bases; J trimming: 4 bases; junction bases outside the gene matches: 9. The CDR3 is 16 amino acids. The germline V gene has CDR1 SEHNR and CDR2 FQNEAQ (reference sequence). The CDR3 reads CASSSVTSGGYNEQFF. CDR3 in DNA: TGTGCCAGCAGCTCCGTTACTAGCGGAGGATACAATGAGCAGTTCTTC.

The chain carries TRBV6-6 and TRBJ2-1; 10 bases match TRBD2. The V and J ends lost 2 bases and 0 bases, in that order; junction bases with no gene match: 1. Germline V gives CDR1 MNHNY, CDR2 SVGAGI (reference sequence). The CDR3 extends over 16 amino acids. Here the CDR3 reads CASSYPSGSSYNEQFF. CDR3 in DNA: TGTGCCAGCAGTTACCCTAGCGGGAGCTCCTACAATGAGCAGTTCTTC.

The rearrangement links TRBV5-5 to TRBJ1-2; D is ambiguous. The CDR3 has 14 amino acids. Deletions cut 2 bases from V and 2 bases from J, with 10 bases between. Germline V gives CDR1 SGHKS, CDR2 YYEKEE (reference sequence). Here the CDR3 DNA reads TGTGCCAGCAGCTTCGATAGCTACAACTATGGCTACACCTTC. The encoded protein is CASSFDSYNYGYTF.

In DNA form, the CDR3 reads TGTGCCAGCAGCTACGACGGAGATTCCTACGAGCAGTACTTC. Protein sequence: CASSYDGDSYEQYF. V usage is TRBV7-3 and J usage is TRBJ2-7; D remains unclear. V lost 4 bases, J lost 1 base, and 11 bases lay in between. The germline V gene has CDR1 SGHTA and CDR2 FQGTGA. The CDR3 has 14 amino acids.

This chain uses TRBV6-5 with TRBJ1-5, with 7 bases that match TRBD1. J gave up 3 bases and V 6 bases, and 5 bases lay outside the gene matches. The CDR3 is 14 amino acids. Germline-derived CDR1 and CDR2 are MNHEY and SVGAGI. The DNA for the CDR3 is TGTGCCAGCAGCTTGACAGGGTACAATCAGCCCCAGCATTTT. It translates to CASSLTGYNQPQHF.

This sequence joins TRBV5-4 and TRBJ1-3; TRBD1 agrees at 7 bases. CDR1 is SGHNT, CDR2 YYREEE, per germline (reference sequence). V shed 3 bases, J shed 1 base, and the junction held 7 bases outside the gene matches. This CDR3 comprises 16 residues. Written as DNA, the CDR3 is TGTGCCAGCAGCTCGCGTCGGACAGGTTCTGGAAACACCATATATTTT. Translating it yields CASSSRRTGSGNTIYF.